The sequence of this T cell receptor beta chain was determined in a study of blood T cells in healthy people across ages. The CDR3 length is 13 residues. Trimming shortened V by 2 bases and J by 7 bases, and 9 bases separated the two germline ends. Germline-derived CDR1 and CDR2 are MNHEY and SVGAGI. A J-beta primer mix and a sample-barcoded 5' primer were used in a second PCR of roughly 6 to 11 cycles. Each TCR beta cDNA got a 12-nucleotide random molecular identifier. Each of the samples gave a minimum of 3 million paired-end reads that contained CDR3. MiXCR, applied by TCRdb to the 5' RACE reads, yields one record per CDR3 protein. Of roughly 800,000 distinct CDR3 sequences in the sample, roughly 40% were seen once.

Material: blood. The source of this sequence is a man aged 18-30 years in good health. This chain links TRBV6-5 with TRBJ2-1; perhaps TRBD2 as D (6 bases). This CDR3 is CASSYPGRNEQFF. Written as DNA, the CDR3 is TGTGCCAGCAGTTACCCCGGGAGAAATGAGCAGTTCTTC.